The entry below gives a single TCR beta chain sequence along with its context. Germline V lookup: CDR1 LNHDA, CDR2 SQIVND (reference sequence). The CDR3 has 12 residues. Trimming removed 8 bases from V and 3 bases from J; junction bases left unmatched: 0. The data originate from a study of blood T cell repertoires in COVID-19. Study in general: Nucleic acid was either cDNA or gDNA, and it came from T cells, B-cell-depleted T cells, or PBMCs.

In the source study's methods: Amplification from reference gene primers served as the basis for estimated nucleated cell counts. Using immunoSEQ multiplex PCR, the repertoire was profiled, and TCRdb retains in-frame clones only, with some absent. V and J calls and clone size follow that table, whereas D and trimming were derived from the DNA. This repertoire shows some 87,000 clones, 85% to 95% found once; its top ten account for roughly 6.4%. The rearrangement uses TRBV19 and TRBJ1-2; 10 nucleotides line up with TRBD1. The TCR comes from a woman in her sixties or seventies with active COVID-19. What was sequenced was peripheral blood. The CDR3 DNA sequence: TGTGCCAGTGGGACAGGGGACTATGGCTACACCTTC. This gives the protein CASGTGDYGYTF.